This T cell receptor beta chain was observed in a study of lymphopenia after photon versus proton radiotherapy. The germline V gene encodes CDR1 SGHDN and CDR2 FVKESK. Trimming pared 4 bases from V and 1 base from J, leaving 11 bases between. This CDR3 is built from 16 residues. This table comes from immunoSEQ multiplex PCR, and its TCRdb copy is limited to in-frame clones, with some not included. In the table there are around 160,000 clones, 88% of which are singletons. This receptor was obtained from a man aged 50-59 years with gastric cancer. The sequences come from peripheral blood, collected from a patient treated with photon-based radiotherapy. V is TRBV14 and J is TRBJ2-6; a weak D match, TRBD1 (5 bases). This CDR3 reads CASSPGPGSGANVLTF. DNA for the CDR3: TGTGCCAGCAGCCCAGGGCCAGGATCTGGGGCCAACGTCCTGACTTTC.